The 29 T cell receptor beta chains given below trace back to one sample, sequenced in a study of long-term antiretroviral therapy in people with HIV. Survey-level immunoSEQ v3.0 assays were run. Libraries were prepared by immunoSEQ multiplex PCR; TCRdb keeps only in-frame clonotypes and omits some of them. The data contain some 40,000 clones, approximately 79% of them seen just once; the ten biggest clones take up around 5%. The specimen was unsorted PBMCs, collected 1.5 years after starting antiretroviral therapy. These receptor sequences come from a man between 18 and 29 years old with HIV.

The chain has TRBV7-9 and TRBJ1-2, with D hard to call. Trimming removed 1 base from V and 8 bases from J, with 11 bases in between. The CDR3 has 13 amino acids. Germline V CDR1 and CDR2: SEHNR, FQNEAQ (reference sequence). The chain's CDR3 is CASSLGPDNGYTF. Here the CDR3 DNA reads TGTGCCAGCAGCTTAGGACCCGACAACGGCTACACCTTC.

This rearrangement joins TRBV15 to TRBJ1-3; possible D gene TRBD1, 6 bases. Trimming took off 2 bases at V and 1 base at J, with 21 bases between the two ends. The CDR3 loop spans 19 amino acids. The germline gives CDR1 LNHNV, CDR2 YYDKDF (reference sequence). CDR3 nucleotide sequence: TGTGCCACCAGCAGAACAGGGAATTCCCTTAGAGGGTCTGGAAACACCATATATTTT. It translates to CATSRTGNSLRGSGNTIYF.

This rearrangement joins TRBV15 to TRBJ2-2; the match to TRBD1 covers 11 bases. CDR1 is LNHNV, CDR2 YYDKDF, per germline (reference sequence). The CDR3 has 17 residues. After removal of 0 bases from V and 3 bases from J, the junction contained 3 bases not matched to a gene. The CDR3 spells CATSRDRDRGDTGELFF. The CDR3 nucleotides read TGTGCCACCAGCAGAGATCGGGACAGGGGGGACACCGGGGAGCTGTTTTTT.

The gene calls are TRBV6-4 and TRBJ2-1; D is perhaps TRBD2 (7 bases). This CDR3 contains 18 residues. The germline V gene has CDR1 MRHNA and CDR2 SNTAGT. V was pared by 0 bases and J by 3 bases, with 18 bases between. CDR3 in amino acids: CASSDSSRGGGDYNEQFF. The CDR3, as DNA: TGTGCCAGCAGTGACTCCTCACGAGGGGGAGGGGACTACAATGAGCAGTTCTTC.

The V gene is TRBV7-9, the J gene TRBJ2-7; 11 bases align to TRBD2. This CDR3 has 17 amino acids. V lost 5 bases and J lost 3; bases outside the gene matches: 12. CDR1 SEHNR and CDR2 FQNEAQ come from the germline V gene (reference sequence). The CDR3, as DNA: TGTGCCAGCAGCAGGACTAGCGGGTTCGAAATAGGCTACGAGCAGTACTTC. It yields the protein CASSRTSGFEIGYEQYF.

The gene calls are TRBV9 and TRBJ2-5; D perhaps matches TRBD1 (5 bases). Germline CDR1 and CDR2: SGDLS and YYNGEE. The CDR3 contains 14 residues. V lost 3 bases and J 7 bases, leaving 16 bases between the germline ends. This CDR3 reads CASSALGARGTQYF. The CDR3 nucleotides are TGTGCCAGCAGCGCCCTTGGGGCCCGAGGGACCCAGTACTTC.

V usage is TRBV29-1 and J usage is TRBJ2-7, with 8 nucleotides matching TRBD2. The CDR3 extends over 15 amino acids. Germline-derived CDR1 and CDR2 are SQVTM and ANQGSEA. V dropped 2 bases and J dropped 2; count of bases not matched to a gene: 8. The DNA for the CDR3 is TGCAGCGTTGAACTCGGAGCGGGAGACCCCTACGAGCAGTACTTC. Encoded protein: CSVELGAGDPYEQYF.

Here the CDR3 reads CASSVAGHLGGEQYF. In DNA form, the CDR3 reads TGTGCCAGCAGCGTAGCAGGACACCTAGGGGGCGAGCAGTACTTC. The chain joins TRBV9 to TRBJ2-7, with a possible D match to TRBD1 (6 bases). The CDR3 runs to 15 residues. V shed 0 bases and J shed 6 bases, with 16 bases lying between them. Germline loops: CDR1 SGDLS, CDR2 YYNGEE.

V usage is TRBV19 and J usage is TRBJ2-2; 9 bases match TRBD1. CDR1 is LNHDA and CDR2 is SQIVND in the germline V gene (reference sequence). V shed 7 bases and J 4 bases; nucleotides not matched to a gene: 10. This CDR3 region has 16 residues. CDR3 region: CASKVRQGVGTGELFF. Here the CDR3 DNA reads TGTGCCAGTAAAGTACGACAGGGGGTTGGCACCGGGGAGCTGTTTTTT. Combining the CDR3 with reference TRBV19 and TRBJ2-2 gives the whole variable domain DGGITQSPKYLFRKEGQNVTLSCEQNLNHDAMYWYRQDPGQGLRLIYYSQIVNDFQKGDIAEGYSVSREKKESFPLTVTSAQKNPTAFYLCASKVRQGVGTGELFFGEGSRLTVL.

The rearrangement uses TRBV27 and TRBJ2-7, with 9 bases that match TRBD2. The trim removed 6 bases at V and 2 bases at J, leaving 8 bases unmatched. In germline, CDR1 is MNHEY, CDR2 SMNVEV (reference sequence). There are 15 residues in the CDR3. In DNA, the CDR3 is TGTGCCAGCAGCGAAACTAGCGGGCTTGCCTACGAGCAGTACTTC. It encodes CASSETSGLAYEQYF.

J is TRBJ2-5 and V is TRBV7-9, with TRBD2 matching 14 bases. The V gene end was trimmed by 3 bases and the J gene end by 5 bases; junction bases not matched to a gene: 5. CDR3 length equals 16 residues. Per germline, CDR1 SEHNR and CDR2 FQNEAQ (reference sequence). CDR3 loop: CASSLSGLAGEETQYF. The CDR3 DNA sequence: TGTGCCAGCAGCTTGTCGGGACTAGCGGGAGAGGAGACCCAGTACTTC.

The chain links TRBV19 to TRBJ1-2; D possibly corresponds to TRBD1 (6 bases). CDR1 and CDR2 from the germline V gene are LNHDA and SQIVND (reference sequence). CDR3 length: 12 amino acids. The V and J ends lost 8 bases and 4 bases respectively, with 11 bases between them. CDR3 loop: CASQQGLYGYTF. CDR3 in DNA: TGTGCCAGTCAACAGGGCCTCTATGGCTACACCTTC.

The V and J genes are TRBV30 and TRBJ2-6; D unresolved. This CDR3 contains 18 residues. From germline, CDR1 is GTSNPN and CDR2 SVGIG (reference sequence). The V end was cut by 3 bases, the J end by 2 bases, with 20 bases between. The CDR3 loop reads CAWSPGYEDLAGANVLTF. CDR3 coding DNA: TGTGCCTGGAGCCCCGGCTACGAGGATCTGGCTGGGGCCAACGTCCTGACTTTC.

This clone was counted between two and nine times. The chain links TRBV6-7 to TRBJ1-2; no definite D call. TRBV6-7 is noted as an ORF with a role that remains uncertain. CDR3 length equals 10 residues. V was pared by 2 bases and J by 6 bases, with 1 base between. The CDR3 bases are TGTGCCAGCAGTTACGATGGCTACACCTTC. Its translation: CASSYDGYTF.

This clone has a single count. CDR3 bases: TGTGCCAGCAGACCAGGGAGTACGGGGTATGGCTACACCTTC. Amino acids: CASRPGSTGYGYTF. The chain employs TRBV7-9 and TRBJ1-2; perhaps TRBD1 as D (5 bases). The CDR3 spans 14 residues. The germline gives CDR1 SEHNR, CDR2 FQNEAQ (reference sequence). V was clipped by 6 bases and J by 5 bases, with 16 bases between them.

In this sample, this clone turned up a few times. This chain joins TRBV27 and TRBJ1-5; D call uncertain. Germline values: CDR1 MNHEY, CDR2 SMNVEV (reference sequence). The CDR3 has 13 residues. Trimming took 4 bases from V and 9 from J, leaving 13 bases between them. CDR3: CASSWQSSGPQHF. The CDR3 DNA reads TGTGCCAGCAGTTGGCAGTCCTCTGGGCCCCAGCATTTT.

The CDR3 loop reads CASSFSRGRANEQFF. CDR3 sequence (DNA): TGCGCCAGCAGCTTTAGCCGCGGGAGGGCCAATGAGCAGTTCTTC. This chain uses TRBV5-1 with TRBJ2-1; 9 bases fit TRBD2. The CDR3 sequence is 15 residues long. Germline V gene lookup returns CDR1 SGHRS and CDR2 YFSETQ. V shed 2 bases, J shed 6 bases, and the junction held 6 bases outside the gene matches.

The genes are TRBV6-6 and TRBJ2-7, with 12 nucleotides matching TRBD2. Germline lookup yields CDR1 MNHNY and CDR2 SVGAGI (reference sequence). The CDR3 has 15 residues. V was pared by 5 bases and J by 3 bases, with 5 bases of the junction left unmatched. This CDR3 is CASSPGLAGIYEQYF. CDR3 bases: TGTGCCAGCAGTCCTGGACTAGCGGGAATCTACGAGCAGTACTTC.

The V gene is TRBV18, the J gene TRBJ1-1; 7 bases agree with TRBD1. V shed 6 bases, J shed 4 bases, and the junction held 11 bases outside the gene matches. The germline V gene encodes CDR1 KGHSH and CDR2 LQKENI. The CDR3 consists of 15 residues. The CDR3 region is CASSSDRVLGTEAFF. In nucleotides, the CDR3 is TGTGCCAGCTCTAGCGACAGGGTTCTGGGCACTGAAGCTTTCTTT.

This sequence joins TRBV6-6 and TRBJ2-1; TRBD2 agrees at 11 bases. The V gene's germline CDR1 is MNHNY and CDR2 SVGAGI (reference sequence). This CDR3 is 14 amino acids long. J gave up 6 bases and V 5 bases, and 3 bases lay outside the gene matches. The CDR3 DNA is TGTGCCAGCAGTGGCACTAGCGGGAGCAATGAGCAGTTCTTC. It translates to CASSGTSGSNEQFF.

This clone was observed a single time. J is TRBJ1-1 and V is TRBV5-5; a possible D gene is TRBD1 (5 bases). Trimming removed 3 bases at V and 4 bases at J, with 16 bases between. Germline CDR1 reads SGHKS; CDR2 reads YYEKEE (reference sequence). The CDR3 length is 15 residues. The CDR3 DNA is TGTGCCAGCAGCTCCCCCGGTGGGACTCGCACTGAAGCTTTCTTT. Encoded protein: CASSSPGGTRTEAFF. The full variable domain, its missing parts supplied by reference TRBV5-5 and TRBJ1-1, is DAGVTQSPTHLIKTRGQQVTLRCSPISGHKSVSWYQQVLGQGPQFIFQYYEKEERGRGNFPDRFSARQFPNYSSELNVNALLLGDSALYLCASSSPGGTRTEAFFGQGTRLTVV.

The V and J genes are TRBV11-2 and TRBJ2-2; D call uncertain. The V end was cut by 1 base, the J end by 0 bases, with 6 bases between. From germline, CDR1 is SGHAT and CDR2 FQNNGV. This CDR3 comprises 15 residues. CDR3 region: CASSLVPANTGELFF. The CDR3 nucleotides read TGTGCCAGCAGCTTAGTCCCCGCGAACACCGGGGAGCTGTTTTTT.

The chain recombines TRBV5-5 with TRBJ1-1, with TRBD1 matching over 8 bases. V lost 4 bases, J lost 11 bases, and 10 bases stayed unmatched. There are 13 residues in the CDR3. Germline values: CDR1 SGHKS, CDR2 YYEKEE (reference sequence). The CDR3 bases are TGTGCCAGCAGCCGGGTTGGGGACAGGAGGGCTTTCTTT. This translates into CASSRVGDRRAFF. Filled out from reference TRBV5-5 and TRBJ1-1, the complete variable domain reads DAGVTQSPTHLIKTRGQQVTLRCSPISGHKSVSWYQQVLGQGPQFIFQYYEKEERGRGNFPDRFSARQFPNYSSELNVNALLLGDSALYLCASSRVGDRRAFFGQGTRLTVV.

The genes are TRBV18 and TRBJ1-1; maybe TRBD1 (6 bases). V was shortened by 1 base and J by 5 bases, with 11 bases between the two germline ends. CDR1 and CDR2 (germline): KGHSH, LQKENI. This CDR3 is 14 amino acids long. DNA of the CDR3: TGTGCCAGCTCACCACAGGGGGGGTGGACTGAAGCTTTCTTT. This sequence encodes CASSPQGGWTEAFF.

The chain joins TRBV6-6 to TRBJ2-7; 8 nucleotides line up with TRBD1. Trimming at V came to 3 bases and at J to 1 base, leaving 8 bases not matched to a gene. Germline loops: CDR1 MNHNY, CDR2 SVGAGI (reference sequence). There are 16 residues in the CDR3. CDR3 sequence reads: CASSYLIWTGSYEQYF. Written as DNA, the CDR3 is TGTGCCAGCAGTTATCTGATCTGGACAGGGTCCTACGAGCAGTACTTC.

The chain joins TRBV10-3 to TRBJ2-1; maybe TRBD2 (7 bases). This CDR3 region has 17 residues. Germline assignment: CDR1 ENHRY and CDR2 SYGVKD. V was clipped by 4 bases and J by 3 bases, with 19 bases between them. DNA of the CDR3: TGTGCCATCAGTGCCCCAGGGGCGGGAGCTGTCTACAATGAGCAGTTCTTC. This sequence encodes CAISAPGAGAVYNEQFF.

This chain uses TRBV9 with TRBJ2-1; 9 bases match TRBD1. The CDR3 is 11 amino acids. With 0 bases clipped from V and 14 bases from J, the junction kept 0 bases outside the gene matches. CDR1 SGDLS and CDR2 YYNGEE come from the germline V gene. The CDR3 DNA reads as TGTGCCAGCAGCGTAGGGGACAGGGAGTTCTTC. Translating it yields CASSVGDREFF.

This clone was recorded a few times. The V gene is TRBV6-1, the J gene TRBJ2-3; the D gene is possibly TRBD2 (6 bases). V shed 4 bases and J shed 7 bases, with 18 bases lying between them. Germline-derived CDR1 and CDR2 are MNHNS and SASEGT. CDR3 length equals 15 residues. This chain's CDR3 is CASSGDDVTRNTQYF. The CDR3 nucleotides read TGTGCCAGCAGTGGAGACGATGTGACTAGGAATACGCAGTATTTT.

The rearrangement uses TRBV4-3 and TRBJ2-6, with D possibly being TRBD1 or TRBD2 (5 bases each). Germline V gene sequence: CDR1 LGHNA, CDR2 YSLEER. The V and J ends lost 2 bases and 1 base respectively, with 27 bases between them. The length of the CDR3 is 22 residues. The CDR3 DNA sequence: TGCGCCAGCAGCCAAATCCTTGTTCAGGGTGGAAGGGACCCTTCTGGGGCCAACGTCCTGACTTTC. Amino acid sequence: CASSQILVQGGRDPSGANVLTF.